This T cell receptor beta chain was sequenced for a study of blood T cell repertoires in COVID-19. At the level of the study: Samples representing acute and convalescent COVID-19 were sourced from the United States, Italy and Spain. Sources were T cells, B-cell-depleted T cells, or PBMCs; the material itself was cDNA or gDNA.

This CDR3 has 16 residues. Trimming stripped 1 base from V and 0 bases from J, with 10 bases between. The V gene's germline CDR1 is SGHVS and CDR2 FQNEAQ. The authors' processing: Counts of nucleated cells, estimated from reference gene primer amplification, were obtained. This table comes from immunoSEQ multiplex PCR, and its TCRdb copy is limited to in-frame clones, with some not included. V, J and clone size were drawn from that table, and D and trimming were deduced from the DNA. The data contain roughly 150,000 clones, 81% of them singletons. J is TRBJ1-5 and V is TRBV7-8, with a tentative D call TRBD1 (5 bases). This clonotype originated in a human donor in a cohort sampled during active COVID-19. The sequencing input was peripheral blood. This CDR3 reads CASSLEGRNSNQPQHF. DNA for the CDR3: TGTGCCAGCAGCTTAGAGGGGCGCAATAGCAATCAGCCCCAGCATTTT.